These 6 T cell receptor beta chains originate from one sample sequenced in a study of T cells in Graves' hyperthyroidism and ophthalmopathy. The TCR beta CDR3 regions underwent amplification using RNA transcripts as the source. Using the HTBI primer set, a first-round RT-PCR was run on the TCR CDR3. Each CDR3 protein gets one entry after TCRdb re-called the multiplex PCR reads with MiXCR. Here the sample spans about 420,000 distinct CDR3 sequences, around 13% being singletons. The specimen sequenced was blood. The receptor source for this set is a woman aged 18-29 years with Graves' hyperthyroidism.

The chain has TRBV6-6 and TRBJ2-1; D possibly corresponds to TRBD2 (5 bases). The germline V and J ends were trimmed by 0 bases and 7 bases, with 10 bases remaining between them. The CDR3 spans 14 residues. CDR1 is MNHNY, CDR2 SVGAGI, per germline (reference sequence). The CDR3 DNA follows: TGTGCCAGCAGTTACTCTGACTACCCTAATGAGCAGTTCTTC. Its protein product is CASSYSDYPNEQFF.

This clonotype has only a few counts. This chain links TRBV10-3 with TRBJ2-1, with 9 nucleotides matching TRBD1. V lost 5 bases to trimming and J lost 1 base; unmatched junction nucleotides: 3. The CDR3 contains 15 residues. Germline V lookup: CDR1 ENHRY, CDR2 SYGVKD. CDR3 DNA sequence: TGTGCCATCAGTCGGGGACAGGGATCCTACAATGAGCAGTTCTTC. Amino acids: CAISRGQGSYNEQFF.

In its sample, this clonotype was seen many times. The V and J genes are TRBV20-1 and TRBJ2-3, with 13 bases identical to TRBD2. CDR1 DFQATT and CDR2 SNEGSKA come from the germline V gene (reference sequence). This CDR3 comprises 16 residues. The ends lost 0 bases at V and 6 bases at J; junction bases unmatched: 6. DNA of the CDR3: TGCAGTGCTAGAGAGACGGGACTAGCGGGACTGGATACGCAGTATTTT. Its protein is CSARETGLAGLDTQYF.

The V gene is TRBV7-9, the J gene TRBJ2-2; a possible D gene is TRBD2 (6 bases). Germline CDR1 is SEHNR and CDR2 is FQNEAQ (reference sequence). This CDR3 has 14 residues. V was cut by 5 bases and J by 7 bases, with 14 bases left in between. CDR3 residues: CASSPPGLHGELFF. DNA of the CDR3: TGTGCCAGCAGCCCACCGGGACTCCACGGGGAGCTGTTTTTT.

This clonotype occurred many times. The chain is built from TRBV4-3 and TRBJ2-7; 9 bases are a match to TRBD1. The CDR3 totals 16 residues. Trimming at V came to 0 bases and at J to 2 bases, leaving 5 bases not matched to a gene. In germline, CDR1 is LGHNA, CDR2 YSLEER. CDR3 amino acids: CASSQDGGTGPYEQYF. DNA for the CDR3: TGCGCCAGCAGCCAAGATGGGGGGACAGGGCCCTACGAGCAGTACTTC.

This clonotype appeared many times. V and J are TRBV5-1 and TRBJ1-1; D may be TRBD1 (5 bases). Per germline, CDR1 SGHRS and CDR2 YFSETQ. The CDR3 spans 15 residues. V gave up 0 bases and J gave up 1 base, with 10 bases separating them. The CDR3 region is CASSLGPGRNTEAFF. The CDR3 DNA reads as TGCGCCAGCAGCTTGGGTCCAGGGCGGAACACTGAAGCTTTCTTT.